This TCR beta chain was sequenced for a study of blood T cell repertoires in COVID-19. Turning to the study itself: Donors in the United States, Italy and Spain gave samples during acute or convalescent COVID-19.

This table comes from immunoSEQ multiplex PCR, and its TCRdb copy is limited to in-frame clones, with some not included. The sample records about 200,000 clones, 65% to 85% being singletons. V dropped 7 bases and J dropped 0; count of bases not matched to a gene: 5. Looked up from germline, CDR1 is LGHNT and CDR2 is FRNRAP. The CDR3 contains 15 residues. This clone was seen only a few times. This TCR was sampled from an elderly woman with acute or convalescent COVID-19. Material: peripheral blood. The chain combines TRBV12-5 with TRBJ2-7; TRBD1 aligns across 11 bases. The CDR3 here is CASARDRGSSYEQYF. CDR3 DNA sequence: TGTGCTAGTGCCAGGGACAGGGGGAGCTCCTACGAGCAGTACTTC. Full variable domain (rest looked up from reference TRBV12-5 and TRBJ2-7): DARVTQTPRHKVTEMGQEVTMRCQPILGHNTVFWYRQTMMQGLELLAYFRNRAPLDDSGMPKDRFSAEMPDATLATLKIQPSEPRDSAVYFCASARDRGSSYEQYFGPGTRLTVT.